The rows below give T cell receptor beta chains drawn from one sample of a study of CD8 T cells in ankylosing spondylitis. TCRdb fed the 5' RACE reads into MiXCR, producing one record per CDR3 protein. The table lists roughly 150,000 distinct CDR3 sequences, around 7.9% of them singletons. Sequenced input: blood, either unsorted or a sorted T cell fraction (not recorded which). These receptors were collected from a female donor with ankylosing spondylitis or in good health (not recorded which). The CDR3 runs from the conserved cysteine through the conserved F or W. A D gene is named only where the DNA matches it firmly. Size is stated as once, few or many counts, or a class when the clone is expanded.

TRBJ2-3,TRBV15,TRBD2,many,CATSREPGLAGRFTDTQYF,TGTGCCACCAGCAGGGAACCGGGACTAGCGGGGCGATTCACAGATACGCAGTATTTT
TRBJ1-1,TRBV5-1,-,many,CASSLGEGRGKGAEAFF,TGCGCCAGCAGTCTAGGAGAGGGCAGGGGAAAGGGGGCTGAAGCTTTCTTT
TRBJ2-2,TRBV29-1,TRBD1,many,CSVPDRATGELFF,TGCAGCGTCCCTGACAGGGCCACCGGGGAGCTGTTTTTT
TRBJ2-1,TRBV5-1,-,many,CASSLFSGSSYNEQFF,TGCGCCAGCAGCTTGTTTTCAGGGAGCTCCTACAATGAGCAGTTCTTC
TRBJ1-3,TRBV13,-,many,CASSFSGGAANTIYF,TGTGCCAGCAGCTTTTCCGGGGGCGCGGCGAACACCATATATTTT
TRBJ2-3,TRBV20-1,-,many,CSARDVPSTDTQYF,TGCAGTGCTAGAGATGTGCCCTCCACAGATACGCAGTATTTT
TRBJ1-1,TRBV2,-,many,CASSTSMDSPEAFF,TGTGCCAGCAGTACCTCAATGGACAGTCCGGAGGCTTTCTTT
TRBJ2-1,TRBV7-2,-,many,CASSLAGILNEQFF,TGTGCCAGCAGCTTAGCGGGAATACTCAATGAGCAGTTCTTC
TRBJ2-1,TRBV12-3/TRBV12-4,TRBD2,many,CASRAGGIEQFF,TGTGCCAGCAGAGCCGGGGGGATTGAGCAGTTCTTC
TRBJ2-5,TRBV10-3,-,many,CAISGSFGETQYF,TGTGCCATCTCGGGCAGCTTTGGAGAGACCCAGTACTTC
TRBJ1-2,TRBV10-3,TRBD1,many,CAISAPSRGRDGYTF,TGTGCCATCAGTGCCCCGAGCAGGGGGCGCGATGGCTACACCTTC
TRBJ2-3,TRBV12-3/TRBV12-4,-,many,CASSIGGVRTDTQYF,TGTGCCAGCAGTATAGGAGGGGTTCGGACAGATACGCAGTATTTT
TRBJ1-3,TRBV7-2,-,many,CASSLKLIGNTIYF,TGTGCCAGCAGCTTAAAACTTATAGGAAACACCATATATTTT
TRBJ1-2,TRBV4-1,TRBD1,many,CASSQGRQGAFYGYTF,TGCGCCAGCAGCCAAGGGAGACAGGGGGCATTCTATGGCTACACCTTC